The 20 T cell receptor beta chains below come from one sample, sequenced in a study of shared clonotypes between healthy human individuals. Some clones are missing from TCRdb's copy, which holds only in-frame ones; the method was immunoSEQ multiplex PCR. Of roughly 110,000 clones listed, around 66% are singletons. The sequenced sample consisted of memory CD8+ T cells sorted from blood. Stated subset: CD45RO+ cells pooled with CCR7-negative TemRA cells. Receptors were obtained from a woman in her 30s in good health.

The chain uses TRBV6-4 and TRBJ2-5, with 9 bases fitting TRBD2. CDR3 size: 15 residues. Per germline, CDR1 MRHNA and CDR2 SNTAGT. Germline trimming cut 3 bases from V and 2 bases from J; bases unmatched to any gene: 4. Here the CDR3 DNA reads TGTGCCAGCAGTGAATGGACTAGCGCTCAAGAGACCCAGTACTTC. Amino acid sequence: CASSEWTSAQETQYF.

This chain uses TRBV6-6 with TRBJ2-5, with TRBD1 as a possible D gene (6 bases). The CDR3 is 15 residues long. Trimming took 4 bases from V and 2 from J, leaving 14 bases between them. The germline gives CDR1 MNHNY, CDR2 SVGAGI (reference sequence). The CDR3 is CASSSPGHPQETQYF. The DNA for the CDR3 is TGTGCCAGCAGTTCCCCGGGACATCCTCAAGAGACCCAGTACTTC.

This clone was seen more than once but under ten times. The genes are TRBV20-1 and TRBJ2-7, with D uncertain. V lost 2 bases and J 6 bases, leaving 8 bases between the germline ends. CDR1 DFQATT and CDR2 SNEGSKA come from the germline V gene (reference sequence). CDR3 length equals 11 residues. The CDR3 DNA follows: TGCAGTGCTAGATCGGCCTCCGAGCAGTACTTC. The encoded protein is CSARSASEQYF.

The chain carries TRBV7-9 and TRBJ2-7; D possibly matches TRBD1 or TRBD2 (5 bases each). V was pared by 5 bases and J by 2 bases, with 13 bases between. CDR3 length: 14 residues. CDR1 and CDR2 from the germline V gene are SEHNR and FQNEAQ (reference sequence). The CDR3 DNA is TGTGCCAGCAGCAGTCACGGGGACCCCTACGAGCAGTACTTC. This gives the protein CASSSHGDPYEQYF.

This chain joins TRBV6-1 and TRBJ2-7; D is ambiguous. Germline CDR1 is MNHNS and CDR2 is SASEGT. This CDR3 region has 11 residues. The V gene lost 3 bases and the J gene lost 7 bases, with 7 bases spanning the gap. The CDR3 protein is CASSDWQEQYF. The CDR3 DNA sequence: TGTGCCAGCAGTGATTGGCAGGAGCAGTACTTC.

The rearrangement joins TRBV2 to TRBJ1-3; D is ambiguous. V dropped 0 bases and J dropped 6 bases, with 9 bases sitting between them. The CDR3 consists of 14 residues. Looked up from germline, CDR1 is SNHLY and CDR2 is FYNNEI. The CDR3 DNA reads TGTGCCAGCAGTGAAGCCCCGGACGCAAACACCATATATTTT. This encodes CASSEAPDANTIYF.

This rearrangement joins TRBV6-1 to TRBJ2-7; D is uncertain. The germline gives CDR1 MNHNS, CDR2 SASEGT. The CDR3 extends over 14 amino acids. Trimming pared 3 bases from V and 5 bases from J, leaving 14 bases between. CDR3 sequence: CASSDFQENHEQYF. CDR3 sequence (DNA): TGTGCCAGCAGTGACTTTCAGGAAAACCACGAGCAGTACTTC.

This clone was detected only once. Distinct nucleotide sequences in the sample also encode this CDR3. The chain recombines TRBV28 with TRBJ2-7; the match to TRBD2 covers 12 bases. The CDR3 sequence is 15 residues long. CDR1 is MDHEN and CDR2 is SYDVKM in the germline V gene. V lost 3 bases and J lost 4; bases outside the gene matches: 4. The CDR3 loop is CASSFLAGGGYEQYF. The CDR3 coding sequence is TGTGCCAGCAGTTTCCTAGCGGGAGGGGGTTACGAGCAGTACTTC.

This clone occurred a few times. Written as DNA, the CDR3 is TGCGCCAGCAGCCTTGGGACAGAACCAGCTTACGAGCAGTACTTC. This sequence encodes CASSLGTEPAYEQYF. The gene calls are TRBV4-1 and TRBJ2-7; TRBD1 matches at 7 bases. Germline V gives CDR1 MGHRA, CDR2 YSYEKL. The CDR3 is 15 residues long. The ends lost 4 bases at V and 4 bases at J; junction bases unmatched: 10.

Many counts were recorded for this clone. This chain links TRBV2 with TRBJ2-1; 7 bases align to TRBD1. This CDR3 is built from 14 residues. Trimming took 7 bases from V and 2 from J; bases not matched to a gene: 5. The germline gives CDR1 SNHLY, CDR2 FYNNEI. CDR3 sequence: CASNSGGPYNEQFF. The CDR3 DNA sequence: TGTGCCAGCAATTCAGGGGGTCCCTACAATGAGCAGTTCTTC.

As DNA, the CDR3 is TGTGCCAGCAGGCACAGGGGCCGGGATCAGCCCCAGCATTTT. Amino acids: CASRHRGRDQPQHF. This chain joins TRBV6-1 and TRBJ1-5, with 7 bases identical to TRBD1. The V gene's germline CDR1 is MNHNS and CDR2 SASEGT. Trimming at V came to 6 bases and at J to 5 bases, leaving 7 bases not matched to a gene. This CDR3 comprises 14 residues.

This chain joins TRBV13 and TRBJ2-5; D call uncertain. Deletions cut 2 bases from V and 4 bases from J, with 5 bases between. The CDR3 is 12 residues long. Germline-derived CDR1 and CDR2 are PRHDT and FYEKMQ (reference sequence). CDR3 sequence reads: CASSLLRETQYF. The CDR3 DNA reads as TGTGCCAGCAGCTTACTCCGAGAGACCCAGTACTTC.

This clone was seen a handful of times. The V call is TRBV5-4, the J call TRBJ2-1; 11 bases are shared with TRBD2. Trimming cost V 4 bases and J 4 bases; bases outside gene matches: 10. This CDR3 is built from 17 residues. CDR1 is SGHNT and CDR2 is YYREEE in the germline V gene (reference sequence). DNA of the CDR3: TGTGCCAGCAGCCCCGAATTAGCGGGAGGGAGGTACAATGAGCAGTTCTTC. Its protein product is CASSPELAGGRYNEQFF.

The rearrangement joins TRBV2 to TRBJ1-2; no clear D gene. This CDR3 region has 10 residues. Germline V gene data show CDR1 as SNHLY and CDR2 as FYNNEI. V shed 3 bases and J shed 7 bases, with 3 bases lying between them. DNA of the CDR3: TGTGCCAGCAGTGAGGGTGGCTACACCTTC. Its protein is CASSEGGYTF. Variable domain in full (rest from reference TRBV2 and TRBJ1-2): EPEVTQTPSHQVTQMGQEVILRCVPISNHLYFYWYRQILGQKVEFLVSFYNNEISEKSEIFDDQFSVERPDGSNFTLKIRSTKLEDSAMYFCASSEGGYTFGSGTRLTVV.

The genes are TRBV5-1 and TRBJ2-1, with TRBD2 identical over 12 bases. CDR1 SGHRS and CDR2 YFSETQ come from the germline V gene. After removal of 2 bases from V and 5 bases from J, the junction contained 17 bases not matched to a gene. The CDR3 covers 20 residues. CDR3 in amino acids: CASSFWGTSGRTRRDNEQFF. The CDR3 DNA reads TGCGCCAGCAGCTTCTGGGGTACTAGCGGGAGGACCCGGAGAGACAATGAGCAGTTCTTC.

This chain links TRBV5-4 with TRBJ2-5; D is unresolved. Germline V gives CDR1 SGHNT, CDR2 YYREEE (reference sequence). CDR3 length: 14 residues. Trimming pared 0 bases from V and 2 bases from J, leaving 8 bases between. The DNA for the CDR3 is TGTGCCAGCAGCTTGGCCGGCGAACAAGAGACCCAGTACTTC. It translates to CASSLAGEQETQYF.

This clone was picked up many times. This chain uses TRBV13 with TRBJ2-7; D is tentatively TRBD1 or TRBD2 (5 bases each). V gave up 1 base and J gave up 0 bases, with 10 bases separating them. This CDR3 is built from 15 residues. The germline gives CDR1 PRHDT, CDR2 FYEKMQ (reference sequence). The CDR3 here is CASSLEGDPSYEQYF. Written as DNA, the CDR3 is TGTGCCAGCAGCTTAGAAGGGGACCCCTCCTACGAGCAGTACTTC.

The chain employs TRBV11-2 and TRBJ2-7; the D call may be TRBD1 or TRBD2 (5 bases each). Trimming removed 3 bases from V and 3 bases from J, with 12 bases in between. The germline V gene has CDR1 SGHAT and CDR2 FQNNGV. CDR3 length equals 14 residues. The CDR3 sequence: CASSFWDGGYEQYF. The CDR3 coding sequence is TGTGCCAGCAGCTTTTGGGATGGGGGCTACGAGCAGTACTTC.

Comment on this clone: Its ends do not fully match the called genes, so a read error is possible. V usage is TRBV10-3 and J usage is TRBJ1-1; no reliable D call. Per germline, CDR1 ENHRY and CDR2 SYGVKD. The CDR3 consists of 15 residues. The CDR3: CASSYSNTVNTEAFF. In DNA form, the CDR3 reads TGTGCCAGCAGTTACTCGAATACAGTGAACACTGAAGCTTTCTTT.

This clone was picked up a small number of times. The chain is built from TRBV7-8 and TRBJ2-7, with 11 bases that match TRBD2. There are 14 residues in the CDR3. Losses at the gene ends were 3 bases for V and 7 bases for J; bases not matched to a gene: 5. Germline V gives CDR1 SGHVS, CDR2 FQNEAQ. In DNA, the CDR3 is TGTGCCAGCAGCTTTAGCGGGAGGGTGGGGGAGCAGTACTTC. Protein product: CASSFSGRVGEQYF.